What follows are 14 T cell receptor beta chains derived from one specimen sequenced in a study of cytomegalovirus exposure and HLA in healthy donors. PCR amplification relied on 60 Vbeta primers (plus 13 Jbeta primers). Measured with immunoSEQ multiplex PCR; TCRdb has only the in-frame clones, and not every one. The sample yields 100,000 to 150,000 clones, 15% to 20% seen once. The sample consisted of PBMCs. These receptors were obtained from a female donor in good health and CMV-seropositive.

The V gene is TRBV4-1, the J gene TRBJ1-1; 7 nucleotides line up with TRBD1. CDR1 is MGHRA and CDR2 is YSYEKL in the germline V gene. V lost 2 bases, J lost 4 bases, and 4 bases stayed unmatched. This CDR3 spans 14 amino acids. The CDR3 DNA follows: TGCGCCAGCAGCCAACCATCAGGGGGCACTGAAGCTTTCTTT. Translating it yields CASSQPSGGTEAFF.

This clone was seen only a few times. The V call is TRBV6-5, the J call TRBJ2-7; tentative D call: TRBD1 (5 bases). The V gene's germline CDR1 is MNHEY and CDR2 SVGAGI. V lost 6 bases and J lost 2, with 11 bases in between. This CDR3 comprises 13 residues. CDR3: CASRPTATYEQYF. CDR3 coding DNA: TGTGCCAGCAGGCCGACAGCTACCTACGAGCAGTACTTC.

The J gene is TRBJ1-4, the V gene TRBV28; 7 nucleotides line up with TRBD1. The germline gives CDR1 MDHEN, CDR2 SYDVKM. CDR3 length: 15 amino acids. V was clipped by 1 base and J by 3 bases; unmatched bases: 2. The CDR3 protein is CASSLLGQSNEKLFF. In nucleotides, the CDR3 is TGTGCCAGCAGTTTATTGGGACAGTCTAATGAAAAACTGTTTTTT.

The V gene is TRBV29-1, the J gene TRBJ1-4; TRBD1 matches at 7 bases. CDR1 is SQVTM and CDR2 is ANQGSEA in the germline V gene. The CDR3 is 13 amino acids. J gave up 7 bases and V 3 bases, and 5 bases lay outside the gene matches. The CDR3 is CSVERGQGEKLFF. Written as DNA, the CDR3 is TGCAGCGTTGAGAGGGGGCAAGGTGAAAAACTGTTTTTT. Based on the CDR3 plus reference TRBV29-1 and TRBJ1-4, the full variable domain is SAVISQKPSRDICQRGTSLTIQCQVDSQVTMMFWYRQQPGQSLTLIATANQGSEATYESGFVIDKFPISRPNLTFSTLTVSNMSPEDSSIYLCSVERGQGEKLFFGSGTQLSVL.

Written as DNA, the CDR3 is TGTGCCAGCAGCTTGGTAGGGAGCTCCTACGAGCAGTACTTC. It is translated as CASSLVGSSYEQYF. The chain combines TRBV5-4 with TRBJ2-7, with a possible D match to TRBD2 (5 bases). Trimming removed 0 bases from V and 0 bases from J, with 7 bases in between. The CDR3 contains 14 residues. Germline V CDR1 and CDR2: SGHNT, YYREEE (reference sequence).

This clone was seen a handful of times. The genes are TRBV10-3 and TRBJ1-5; D remains ambiguous. Germline assignment: CDR1 ENHRY and CDR2 SYGVKD. The CDR3 consists of 13 residues. Trimming took off 10 bases at V and 0 bases at J, with 10 bases between the two ends. The CDR3 loop is CATTEYSNQPQHF. The DNA for the CDR3 is TGTGCCACCACAGAGTATAGCAATCAGCCCCAGCATTTT.

CDR3 sequence reads: CASSPTRGGNYGYTF. In DNA form, the CDR3 reads TGTGCCAGCAGCCCGACCAGAGGGGGCAACTATGGCTACACCTTC. The chain carries TRBV7-2 and TRBJ1-2; TRBD1 matches at 7 bases. V was clipped by 5 bases and J by 2 bases; unmatched bases: 8. The CDR3 is 15 amino acids. Germline V gene sequence: CDR1 SGHTA, CDR2 FQGNSA.

The rearrangement joins TRBV10-2 to TRBJ2-1; TRBD1 matches 8 bases. The germline CDR1 and CDR2 sequences are WSHSY and SAAADI. This CDR3 has 16 residues. The V and J ends lost 3 bases and 4 bases, in that order; junction bases with no gene match: 8. This chain's CDR3 is CASSDPDRGGYNEQFF. The CDR3 coding sequence is TGCGCCAGCAGTGACCCCGACAGGGGAGGTTACAATGAGCAGTTCTTC.

The rearrangement joins TRBV4-3 to TRBJ2-3; D perhaps matches TRBD2 (5 bases). This CDR3 comprises 13 residues. Germline CDR1 LGHNA, CDR2 YSLEER. V lost 0 bases, J lost 6 bases, and 7 bases lay in between. The DNA for the CDR3 is TGCGCCAGCAGCCAAGATGGGGAGGATACGCAGTATTTT. As protein: CASSQDGEDTQYF.

This CDR3 reads CASSEGGLAGKETQYF. Here the CDR3 DNA reads TGCGCCAGCAGTGAGGGGGGACTAGCGGGGAAGGAGACCCAGTACTTC. V gene TRBV10-2 combines with J gene TRBJ2-5, with 13 bases fitting TRBD2. V was pared by 2 bases and J by 5 bases, with 5 bases of the junction left unmatched. Per the germline V gene, CDR1 is WSHSY and CDR2 is SAAADI. The CDR3 is made up of 16 amino acids.

The chain has TRBV29-1 and TRBJ2-1; TRBD1 is a possible D gene (6 bases). Germline V lookup: CDR1 SQVTM, CDR2 ANQGSEA. The CDR3 length is 15 residues. V gave up 1 base and J gave up 5 bases, with 15 bases separating them. The CDR3 sequence is CSVEGGRTANNEQFF. For the CDR3, the DNA is TGCAGCGTTGAAGGTGGTAGGACAGCAAACAATGAGCAGTTCTTC.

This clone has a handful of counts. The chain has TRBV4-2 and TRBJ2-3; D perhaps matches TRBD2 (6 bases). V was clipped by 0 bases and J by 6 bases, with 10 bases between them. The CDR3 consists of 14 residues. CDR1 and CDR2 from the germline V gene are LGHNA and YNFKEQ. Here the CDR3 DNA reads TGTGCCAGCAGCCAAGATGGACGGGAGGATACGCAGTATTTT. Protein sequence: CASSQDGREDTQYF.

This clone was counted between two and nine times. This chain uses TRBV5-4 with TRBJ1-2, with D tentatively TRBD1 (5 bases). The CDR3 is 15 amino acids. Germline CDR1 reads SGHNT; CDR2 reads YYREEE (reference sequence). V was trimmed by 0 bases and J by 5 bases, leaving 14 bases between them. In DNA, the CDR3 is TGTGCCAGCAGCTTGGTGGCAGGTTCAGGGTATGGCTACACCTTC. This codes for CASSLVAGSGYGYTF. Looking up the rest from reference TRBV5-4 and TRBJ1-2 gives the full variable domain: ETGVTQSPTHLIKTRGQQVTLRCSSQSGHNTVSWYQQALGQGPQFIFQYYREEENGRGNFPPRFSGLQFPNYSSELNVNALELDDSALYLCASSLVAGSGYGYTFGSGTRLTVV.

The chain recombines TRBV10-3 with TRBJ2-7, with TRBD1 as a possible D gene (5 bases). The CDR3 is 13 amino acids. V was trimmed by 6 bases and J by 4 bases, leaving 13 bases between them. From germline, CDR1 is ENHRY and CDR2 SYGVKD. CDR3 nucleotide sequence: TGTGCCATCAGCGACGAAGACAGATACGAGCAGTACTTC. Amino acid sequence: CAISDEDRYEQYF.